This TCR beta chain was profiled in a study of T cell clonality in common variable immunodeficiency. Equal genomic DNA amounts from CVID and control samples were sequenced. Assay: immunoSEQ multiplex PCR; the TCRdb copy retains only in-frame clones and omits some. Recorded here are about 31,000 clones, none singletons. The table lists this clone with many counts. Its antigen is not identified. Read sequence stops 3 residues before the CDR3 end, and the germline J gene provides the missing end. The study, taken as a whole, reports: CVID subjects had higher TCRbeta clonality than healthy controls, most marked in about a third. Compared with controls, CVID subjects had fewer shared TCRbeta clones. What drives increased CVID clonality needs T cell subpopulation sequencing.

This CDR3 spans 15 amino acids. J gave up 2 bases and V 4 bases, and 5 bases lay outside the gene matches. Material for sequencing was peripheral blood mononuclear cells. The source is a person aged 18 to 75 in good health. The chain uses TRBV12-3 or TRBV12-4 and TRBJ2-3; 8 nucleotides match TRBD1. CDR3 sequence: CASSYRTGTTDTQYF. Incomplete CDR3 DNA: TGTGCCAGCAGTTATCGGACAGGGACCACAGATACG.